These T cell receptor beta chains were read from a single sample in a study of human T cells and chemical hapten exposure. MiXCR was run by TCRdb on the RACE reads, yielding one entry per CDR3 protein. This sample carries nearly 110,000 distinct CDR3 sequences, less than 15% of them seen once, and the ten largest clones take over 1.5%. The sequenced sample was whole blood, obtained in connection with sensitization to the hapten diphenylcyclopropenone (DPC). These receptors all come from a woman aged 50 to 60 with alopecia areata. Some clones in this sample may be carry-over from other donors' samples. The CDR3 runs from the conserved cysteine through the conserved F or W. A D gene is named only where the DNA matches it firmly. Some rows have no size entry. The others give once, few or many, or a class for an expanded clone.

clone size,CDR3 length,D gene,J gene,V gene,CDR3 protein,CDR3 DNA
.,13,.,TRBJ1-1,TRBV3-1,CASSRTQATEAFF,TGTGCCAGCAGCCGAACCCAGGCGACTGAAGCTTTCTTT
.,18,TRBD2,TRBJ2-3,TRBV3-1,CASSQRLAGEFRTDTQYF,TGTGCCAGCAGCCAGCGACTAGCGGGGGAGTTTCGGACAGATACGCAGTATTTT
.,14,TRBD1,TRBJ1-6,TRBV2,CASSEGQRNSPLHF,TGTGCCAGCAGTGAGGGACAGCGTAATTCACCCCTCCACTTT
many,16,.,TRBJ1-3,TRBV7-2,CASSFEGGRAGNTIYF,TGTGCCAGCAGCTTCGAGGGGGGGCGCGCTGGAAACACCATATATTTT
many,16,TRBD1,TRBJ2-3,TRBV19,CASSDPGGAGSDTQYF,TGTGCCAGTAGTGACCCAGGGGGCGCTGGATCAGATACGCAGTATTTT
few,16,.,TRBJ1-4,TRBV6-6,CASSPAGVATNEKLFF,TGTGCCAGCAGTCCGGCAGGGGTGGCAACTAATGAAAAACTGTTTTTT
few,14,TRBD1,TRBJ1-1,TRBV19,CASRLDRRNTEAFF,TGTGCCAGTAGGTTGGACAGGAGGAACACTGAAGCTTTCTTT
.,15,.,TRBJ1-6,TRBV3-1,CASSPTGWDNSPLHF,TGTGCCAGCAGCCCGACGGGCTGGGATAATTCACCCCTCCACTTT
many,12,.,TRBJ1-3,TRBV12-3/TRBV12-4,CATRGSGNTIYF,TGTGCCACCAGGGGCTCTGGAAACACCATATATTTT
many,18,.,TRBJ1-6,TRBV20-1,CSARAPGTLNIDNSPLHF,TGCAGTGCTAGAGCACCCGGGACCCTAAATATCGATAATTCACCCCTCCACTTT
few,13,.,TRBJ1-2,TRBV24-1,CATSDSQWYGYTF,TGTGCCACCAGTGATTCCCAGTGGTATGGCTACACCTTC
.,11,TRBD1,TRBJ1-1,TRBV28,CASSLDRAAFF,TGTGCCAGCAGTTTGGACAGGGCGGCTTTCTTT
.,12,.,TRBJ1-6,TRBV12-3/TRBV12-4,CASSFANSPLHF,TGTGCCAGCAGTTTTGCGAATTCACCCCTCCACTTT
.,16,TRBD1,TRBJ1-6,TRBV20-1,CSARGQQGRQNSPLHF,TGCAGTGCTAGGGGTCAACAGGGGCGGCAAAATTCACCCCTCCACTTT
few,14,TRBD1,TRBJ2-3,TRBV2,CASTQDRAPDTQYF,TGTGCCAGCACCCAGGACAGGGCCCCAGATACGCAGTATTTT
many,15,TRBD1,TRBJ1-1,TRBV28,CASSPMTGDATEAFF,TGTGCCAGCAGCCCAATGACAGGGGATGCCACTGAAGCTTTCTTT
few,17,.,TRBJ2-7,TRBV6-5,CASSYGRDPGVGYEQYF,TGTGCCAGCAGTTACGGCCGCGATCCGGGAGTAGGCTACGAGCAGTACTTC
many,13,.,TRBJ1-6,TRBV7-2,CASSLEAREALHF,TGTGCCAGCAGCTTAGAGGCGAGGGAGGCCCTCCACTTT
.,15,.,TRBJ1-6,TRBV6-1,CASSLMSSYNSPLHF,TGTGCCAGCAGTCTCATGAGCTCCTATAATTCACCCCTCCACTTT
few,15,.,TRBJ1-3,TRBV5-4,CASSRTPGGGNTIYF,TGTGCCAGCAGTCGTACTCCAGGAGGTGGAAACACCATATATTTT
many,15,.,TRBJ1-2,TRBV6-1,CASIGGRTANYGYTF,TGTGCCAGCATTGGGGGGCGCACCGCTAACTATGGCTACACCTTC
many,15,TRBD1,TRBJ2-5,TRBV29-1,CSALTGGRGGETQYF,TGCAGCGCCCTGACAGGGGGCAGAGGAGGAGAGACCCAGTACTTC
few,13,.,TRBJ2-5,TRBV10-3,CAISGQDAQTQYF,TGTGCCATCAGTGGACAGGATGCTCAGACCCAGTACTTC
.,12,.,TRBJ2-7,TRBV27,CASSIQGYEQYF,TGTGCCAGCAGTATACAGGGCTACGAGCAGTACTTC
.,14,.,TRBJ1-5,TRBV20-1,CSAKRQHFNQPQHF,TGCAGTGCTAAAAGACAGCACTTCAATCAGCCCCAGCATTTT
few,14,.,TRBJ2-3,TRBV20-1,CSAKSGFSTDTQYF,TGCAGTGCGAAGAGCGGGTTCAGCACAGATACGCAGTATTTT
.,14,.,TRBJ2-5,TRBV3-1,CASSQQASTETQYF,TGTGCCAGCAGCCAACAGGCCAGTACCGAGACCCAGTACTTC
.,16,TRBD2,TRBJ2-3,TRBV7-2,CASSLNGAGGRETQYF,TGTGCCAGCAGCTTAAATGGAGCGGGGGGCAGGGAAACGCAGTATTTT
.,16,.,TRBJ2-4,TRBV12-3/TRBV12-4,CASSLEDGRSTNIQYF,TGTGCCAGCAGTTTAGAAGACGGGAGATCGACAAACATTCAGTACTTC